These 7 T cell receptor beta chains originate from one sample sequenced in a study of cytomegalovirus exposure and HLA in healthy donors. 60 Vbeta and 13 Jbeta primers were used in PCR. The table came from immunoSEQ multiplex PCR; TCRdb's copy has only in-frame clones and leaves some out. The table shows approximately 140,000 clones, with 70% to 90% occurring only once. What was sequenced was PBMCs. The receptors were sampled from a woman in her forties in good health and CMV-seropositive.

The CDR3 sequence: CASRAGGPTEAFF. CDR3 DNA sequence: TGTGCCAGCAGAGCGGGGGGCCCCACTGAAGCTTTCTTT. V gene TRBV27 combines with J gene TRBJ1-1; TRBD1 is a possible D gene (6 bases). With 6 bases removed from V and 4 bases from J, the gap between germline ends came to 12 bases. CDR1 is MNHEY and CDR2 is SMNVEV in the germline V gene (reference sequence). The CDR3 spans 13 residues.

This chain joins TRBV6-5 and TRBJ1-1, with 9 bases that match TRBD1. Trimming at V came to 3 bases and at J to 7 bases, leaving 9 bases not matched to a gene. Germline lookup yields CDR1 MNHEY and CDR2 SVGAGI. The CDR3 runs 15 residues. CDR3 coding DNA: TGTGCCAGCAGTTATACAGGGGGCGGGTTTGTTGAAGCTTTCTTT. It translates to CASSYTGGGFVEAFF.

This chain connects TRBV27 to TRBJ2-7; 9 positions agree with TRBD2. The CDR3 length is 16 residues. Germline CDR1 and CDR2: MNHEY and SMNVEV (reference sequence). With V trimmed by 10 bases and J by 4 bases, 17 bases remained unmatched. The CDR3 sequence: CATKSQRGSGSYEQYF. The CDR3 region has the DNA TGTGCCACCAAATCTCAGAGGGGTAGCGGGAGTTACGAGCAGTACTTC.

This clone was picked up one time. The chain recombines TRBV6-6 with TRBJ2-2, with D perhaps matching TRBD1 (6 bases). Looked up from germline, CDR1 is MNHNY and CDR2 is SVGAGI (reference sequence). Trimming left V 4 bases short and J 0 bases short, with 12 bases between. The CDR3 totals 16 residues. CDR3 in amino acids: CASSSPTGANTGELFF. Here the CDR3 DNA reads TGTGCCAGCAGTTCCCCGACAGGTGCGAACACCGGGGAGCTGTTTTTT.

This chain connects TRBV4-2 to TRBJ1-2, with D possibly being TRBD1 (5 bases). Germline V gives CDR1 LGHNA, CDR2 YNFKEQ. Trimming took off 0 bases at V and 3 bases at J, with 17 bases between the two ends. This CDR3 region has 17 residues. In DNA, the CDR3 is TGTGCCAGCAGCCAAGATTATGGGGGGGGTCTTGACTATGGCTACACCTTC. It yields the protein CASSQDYGGGLDYGYTF.

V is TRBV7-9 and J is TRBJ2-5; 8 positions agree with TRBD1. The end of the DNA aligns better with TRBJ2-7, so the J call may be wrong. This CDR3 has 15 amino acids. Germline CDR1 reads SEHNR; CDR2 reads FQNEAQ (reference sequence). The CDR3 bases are TGTGCCAGCAGCCCCCGGACAGGGAGACCCTACGAGCAGTACTTC. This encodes CASSPRTGRPYEQYF.

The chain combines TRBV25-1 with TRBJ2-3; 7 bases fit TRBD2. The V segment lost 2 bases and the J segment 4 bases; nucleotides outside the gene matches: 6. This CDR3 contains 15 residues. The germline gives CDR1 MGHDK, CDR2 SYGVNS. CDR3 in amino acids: CASSEGAGVPDTQYF. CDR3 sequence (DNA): TGTGCCAGCAGTGAAGGGGCGGGAGTTCCAGATACGCAGTATTTT.